The clone carrying this T cell receptor (beta chain) was detected only a few times. TCRdb fed the 5' RACE reads into MiXCR, producing one record per CDR3 protein. Among some 56,000 distinct CDR3 sequences listed, roughly a tenth were seen once. This record belongs to a study of early T cells in non-severe SARS-CoV-2 infection. Germline V CDR1 and CDR2: SQVTM, ANQGSEA. CDR3 length: 14 amino acids. Trimming cost V 6 bases and J 8 bases; bases outside gene matches: 8. The clonotype comes from an adult who was a healthcare worker with PCR-confirmed SARS-CoV-2 infection or an uninfected control (not recorded which). The chain combines TRBV29-1 with TRBJ1-4, with TRBD1 identical over 11 bases. Sequenced material: whole blood. The CDR3 DNA reads as TGCAGCGTCCGGGACAGGGGGGATCACGAAAAACTGTTTTTT. Encoded protein: CSVRDRGDHEKLFF.